This T cell receptor (beta chain) was documented in a study of T cells after posttransplantation cyclophosphamide. Overall study findings and caveats: Tissue-infiltrating T cells from skin or gut overlapped little with blood T cells. After PTCy, TRB diversity resembled that of CNI/methotrexate controls.

Comment on this clone: Its specificity is unknown.

Sequencing was performed with immunoSEQ multiplex PCR; in TCRdb, only in-frame clones are kept and a portion is missing. Found here are 45,000 to 65,000 clones, around 84% of them singletons; the top ten hold approximately 2.6%. The V gene end was trimmed by 7 bases and the J gene end by 0 bases; junction bases not matched to a gene: 16. Germline assignment: CDR1 SQVTM and CDR2 ANQGSEA. The length of the CDR3 is 17 residues. The J gene is TRBJ2-7, the V gene TRBV29-1; 9 positions agree with TRBD2. The sequenced sample consisted of PBMCs. The receptor was isolated from a man in his thirties or forties with a blood cancer, CMV-positive, and with a related stem cell donor. The CDR3 is CSARLSWDSGSSYEQYF. The CDR3 nucleotides are TGCAGCGCCAGGTTGTCTTGGGATAGCGGGAGCTCCTACGAGCAGTACTTC.